Listed below are T cell receptor beta chains from one sample, sequenced in a study of spatial heterogeneity in lung cancer. Via MiXCR, TCRdb re-called the 5' RACE reads, giving one row per CDR3 protein. In the table there are fewer than 150,000 distinct CDR3 sequences, 11% of which are singletons. The sample in question was PBMCs, obtained at follow-up. The receptors were sampled from a female donor with early-stage non-small cell lung cancer. Each CDR3 is given with its conserved first and last residue. Each record gives: clone size, J gene, V gene, D gene, CDR3 protein, CDR3 DNA. The D gene is left open where the match is weak. Clone size, where shown, is once, few, many, or a class for clones that have expanded.

. | TRBJ1-5 | TRBV10-3 | . | CAISDPNEQPQHF | TGTGCCATCAGTGACCCGAACGAGCAGCCCCAGCATTTT
few | TRBJ2-4 | TRBV19 | . | CASSSRTVDVAKNIQYF | TGTGCCAGTAGTTCCCGGACAGTGGACGTAGCCAAAAACATTCAGTACTTC
few | TRBJ1-2 | TRBV20-1 | . | CSAIPGASPNYGYTF | TGCAGTGCGATACCGGGGGCTTCCCCCAACTATGGCTACACCTTC
. | TRBJ2-7 | TRBV6-5 | . | CASSLIPSSEQYF | TGTGCCAGCAGTCTGATCCCATCATCCGAGCAGTACTTC
many | TRBJ1-4 | TRBV20-1 | . | CSASPAGKDEKLFF | TGCAGTGCTAGTCCGGCAGGGAAGGATGAAAAACTGTTTTTT
many | TRBJ2-2 | TRBV6-5 | TRBD2 | CASSYSGTTAGELFF | TGTGCCAGCAGTTACTCGGGGACTACGGCCGGGGAGCTGTTTTTT
. | TRBJ2-6 | TRBV20-1 | TRBD2 | CSARAPGLAFSGANVLTF | TGCAGTGCTAGAGCTCCGGGACTAGCGTTCTCTGGGGCCAACGTCCTGACTTTC
few | TRBJ2-5 | TRBV5-1 | TRBD2 | CASSTGLAGTETQYF | TGCGCCAGCAGCACAGGACTAGCGGGAACAGAGACCCAGTACTTC
. | TRBJ2-7 | TRBV10-1 | TRBD1 | CASSGGTGKGEQYF | TGCGCCAGCAGTGGGGGGACAGGGAAAGGGGAGCAGTACTTC
few | TRBJ1-1 | TRBV7-8 | TRBD1 | CASSLLKGTGSMNTEAFF | TGTGCCAGCAGCTTACTGAAGGGGACAGGGTCCATGAACACTGAAGCTTTCTTT
many | TRBJ1-1 | TRBV28 | . | CATLRNTEAFF | TGTGCCACCCTCCGGAACACTGAAGCTTTCTTT
. | TRBJ2-1 | TRBV6-2/TRBV6-3 | TRBD2 | CASSYPGLAGEGNEQFF | TGTGCCAGCAGTTACCCGGGACTAGCGGGAGAGGGCAATGAGCAGTTCTTC
many | TRBJ2-5 | TRBV7-8 | . | CASSSQMETQYF | TGTGCCAGCAGCTCCCAAATGGAGACCCAGTACTTC
few | TRBJ1-3 | TRBV7-6 | . | CASSLYGRSGNTIYF | TGTGCCAGCAGCTTATATGGTCGCTCTGGAAACACCATATATTTT
many | TRBJ2-5 | TRBV7-6 | . | CASSLAGGRQETQYF | TGTGCCAGCAGCTTAGCGGGGGGTCGCCAAGAGACCCAGTACTTC
. | TRBJ2-5 | TRBV20-1 | TRBD1 | CSVHTGAETQYF | TGCAGTGTTCATACAGGGGCAGAGACCCAGTACTTC
. | TRBJ2-5 | TRBV2 | . | CASSEAGASGQETQYF | TGTGCCAGCAGTGAAGCGGGGGCTAGCGGCCAAGAGACCCAGTACTTC
few | TRBJ2-1 | TRBV20-1 | . | CSATQVYNEQFF | TGCAGTGCTACACAAGTCTACAATGAGCAGTTCTTC
. | TRBJ1-5 | TRBV5-5 | TRBD1 | CASSRDRGPNQPQHF | TGTGCCAGCAGCAGGGACAGGGGCCCCAATCAGCCCCAGCATTTT
. | TRBJ1-2 | TRBV15 | . | CATSREEYGYTF | TGTGCCACCAGCAGAGAGGAGTATGGCTACACCTTC
. | TRBJ2-1 | TRBV12-3/TRBV12-4 | . | CASRPGEILYNHEQFF | TGTGCCAGCAGGCCGGGGGAGATTTTATATAACCATGAGCAGTTCTTC
many | TRBJ2-5 | TRBV29-1 | TRBD1 | CSVGQGTGRQETQYF | TGCAGCGTTGGGCAAGGGACAGGTCGGCAAGAGACCCAGTACTTC
. | TRBJ2-1 | TRBV10-2 | . | CASWSHKPTDNEQFF | TGCGCCAGCTGGTCACACAAACCGACCGACAATGAGCAGTTCTTC
few | TRBJ1-4 | TRBV3-1 | . | CASSPPGPPEKLFF | TGTGCCAGCAGCCCCCCGGGGCCGCCTGAAAAACTGTTTTTT
few | TRBJ2-1 | TRBV6-2/TRBV6-3 | TRBD2 | CASSGARLAGGRNEQFF | TGTGCCAGCAGCGGGGCCCGACTAGCGGGAGGGAGGAATGAGCAGTTCTTC
many | TRBJ2-3 | TRBV20-1 | . | CSATDRGTDTQYF | TGCAGTGCCACGGACCGGGGGACAGATACGCAGTATTTT
few | TRBJ2-5 | TRBV25-1 | TRBD2 | CASSGLAVFRETQYF | TGTGCCAGCAGCGGACTAGCGGTTTTTCGGGAGACCCAGTACTTC
many | TRBJ2-3 | TRBV20-1 | . | CSAATPSGIDTQYF | TGCAGTGCGGCGACACCCTCGGGAATAGATACGCAGTATTTT
few | TRBJ1-5 | TRBV6-2/TRBV6-3 | TRBD1 | CASSYAGQIFNQPQHF | TGTGCCAGCAGTTACGCGGGACAGATTTTCAATCAGCCCCAGCATTTT
. | TRBJ2-7 | TRBV28 | TRBD2 | CASRGTRGEQYF | TGTGCCAGCAGAGGGACTAGGGGCGAGCAGTACTTC
many | TRBJ2-2 | TRBV28 | TRBD1 | CASSRGQGYGELFF | TGTGCCAGCAGCAGGGGACAGGGATACGGGGAGCTGTTTTTT
. | TRBJ2-1 | TRBV18 | TRBD2 | CASSLGLGDNEQFF | TGTGCCAGCTCCCTTGGACTAGGGGACAATGAGCAGTTCTTC
. | TRBJ1-2 | TRBV15 | . | CATSRDHSGYGYTF | TGTGCCACCAGCAGAGATCACTCGGGCTATGGCTACACCTTC
. | TRBJ2-5 | TRBV4-2 | . | CASSQTPRTEETQYF | TGTGCCAGCAGCCAAACCCCACGGACAGAAGAGACCCAGTACTTC
. | TRBJ1-5 | TRBV18 | . | CASSPSGGNQPQHF | TGTGCCAGCTCACCCTCCGGAGGCAATCAGCCCCAGCATTTT